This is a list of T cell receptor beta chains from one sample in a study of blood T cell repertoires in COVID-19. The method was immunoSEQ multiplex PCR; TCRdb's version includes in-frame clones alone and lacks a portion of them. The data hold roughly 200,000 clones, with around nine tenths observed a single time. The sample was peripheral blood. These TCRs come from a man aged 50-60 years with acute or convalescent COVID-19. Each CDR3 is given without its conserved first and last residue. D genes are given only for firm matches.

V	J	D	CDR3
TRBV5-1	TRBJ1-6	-	ASSLAGQPGNSPLH
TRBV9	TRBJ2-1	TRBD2	ASSARLADNEQF
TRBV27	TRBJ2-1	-	ASTISSGPYNEQF
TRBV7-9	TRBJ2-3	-	ASIISGPSTDTQY
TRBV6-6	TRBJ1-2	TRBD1	ASSYRSPGQGYGYT
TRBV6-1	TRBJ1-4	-	ASSEAVPGVRRKLF
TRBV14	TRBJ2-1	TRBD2	ASSPGLAGGVGSF
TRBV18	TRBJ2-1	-	ASLTGINEQF
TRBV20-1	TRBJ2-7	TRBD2	SASSGREQY
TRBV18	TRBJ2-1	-	ASSPQAGSYNEQF
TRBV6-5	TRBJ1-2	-	ASSLAGAANYGYT
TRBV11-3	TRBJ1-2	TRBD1	ASSRDSDDGYT
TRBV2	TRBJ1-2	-	ASSEVLGDGYT
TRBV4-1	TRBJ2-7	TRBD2	ASSRIATGGVNYEQY
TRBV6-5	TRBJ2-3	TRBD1	ASRSPDRGTDTQY
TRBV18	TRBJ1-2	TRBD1	ASSPIPGQGSNYGYT
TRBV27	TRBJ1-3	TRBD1	ASSSRRDRVSGNTIY
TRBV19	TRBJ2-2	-	ASQPSVGANTGELF
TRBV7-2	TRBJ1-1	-	ASSSRGDTEAF
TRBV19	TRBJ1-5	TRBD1	ASRDRINQPQH
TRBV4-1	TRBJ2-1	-	ASSREPGINNEQF
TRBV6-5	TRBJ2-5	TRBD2	ATTSGGANGETQY
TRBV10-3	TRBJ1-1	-	AIRDGVENTEAF
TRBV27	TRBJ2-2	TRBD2	ASSSREPPNTGELF
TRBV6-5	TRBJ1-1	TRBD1	ASSSLGTADSEAF
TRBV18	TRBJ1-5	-	ASSRNPLREVQH
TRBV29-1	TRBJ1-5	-	SVGARDQPQH
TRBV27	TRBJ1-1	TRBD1	ASRTGGAYGTEAF
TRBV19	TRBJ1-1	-	ASTSLDRINTEAF
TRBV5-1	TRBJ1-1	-	ASPRAQGTEAF
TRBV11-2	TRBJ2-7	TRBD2	ASSSMGPETSGLYEQY
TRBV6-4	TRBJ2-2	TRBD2	ASSRTPSGRNTGELF
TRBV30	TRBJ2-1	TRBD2	AWRPRTSGGYNEQF
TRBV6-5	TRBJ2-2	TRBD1	ASSRQGGNTGELF
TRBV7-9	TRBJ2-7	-	ASSIQTRGKSYEQY
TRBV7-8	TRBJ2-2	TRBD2	ASSLEWFLAGLSGELF
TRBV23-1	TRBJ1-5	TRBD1	ASSGTTGAPRQPQH
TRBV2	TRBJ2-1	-	ASSTPGARSYNEQF
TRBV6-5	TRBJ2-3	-	ASINGGRTDTQY
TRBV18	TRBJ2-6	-	ASSPLQGSSGANVLT
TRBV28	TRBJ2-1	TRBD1	ASSSLSGTGSYNEQF
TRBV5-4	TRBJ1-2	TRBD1	ASSIDREYGYT
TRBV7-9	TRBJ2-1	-	ASSLKTGNEQF
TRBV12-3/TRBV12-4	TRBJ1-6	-	ASILAGASPLH
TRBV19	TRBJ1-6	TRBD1	ASSTANRGRNSPLH
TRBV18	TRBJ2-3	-	ASSPLREPTDTQY
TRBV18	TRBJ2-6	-	ASSAELSGANVLT